A single sample is the source of the 22 T cell receptor beta chains below, sequenced in a study of cytomegalovirus exposure and HLA in healthy donors. PCR used 60 Vbeta primers and 13 Jbeta primers. The repertoire was sequenced with immunoSEQ multiplex PCR; TCRdb's copy has only in-frame clones and lacks some. This sample's table has under 65,000 clones. What was sequenced was PBMCs. The receptors derive from a woman in her late teens or twenties in good health and CMV-seronegative.

The rearrangement links TRBV29-1 to TRBJ2-1; 7 bases align to TRBD1. Losses at the gene ends were 6 bases for V and 6 bases for J; bases not matched to a gene: 11. CDR3 size: 14 residues. Germline loops: CDR1 SQVTM, CDR2 ANQGSEA. CDR3 coding DNA: TGCAGCGTCAGGACAGGAACTAGGGGCAATGAGCAGTTCTTC. It translates to CSVRTGTRGNEQFF.

The chain joins TRBV25-1 to TRBJ1-2; no clear D gene. The CDR3 has 15 amino acids. With 3 bases removed from V and 2 bases from J, the gap between germline ends came to 13 bases. Germline loops: CDR1 MGHDK, CDR2 SYGVNS. The CDR3 region is CASSDDSRGNYGYTF. Here the CDR3 DNA reads TGTGCCAGCAGTGACGATTCGCGGGGAAACTATGGCTACACCTTC.

The chain uses TRBV5-1 and TRBJ1-1; the match to TRBD1 covers 10 bases. V gave up 4 bases and J gave up 6 bases; unmatched junction bases: 9. CDR1 is SGHRS and CDR2 is YFSETQ in the germline V gene. The CDR3 length is 15 residues. The CDR3 sequence is CASSMGQGNIPEAFF. The DNA for the CDR3 is TGCGCCAGCAGCATGGGACAGGGGAATATTCCTGAAGCTTTCTTT. Variable domain in full (rest from reference TRBV5-1 and TRBJ1-1): KAGVTQTPRYLIKTRGQQVTLSCSPISGHRSVSWYQQTPGQGLQFLFEYFSETQRNKGNFPGRFSGRQFSNSRSEMNVSTLELGDSALYLCASSMGQGNIPEAFFGQGTRLTVV.

The genes are TRBV30 and TRBJ1-6, with 7 bases aligning to TRBD1. CDR3 length equals 14 residues. Looked up from germline, CDR1 is GTSNPN and CDR2 is SVGIG (reference sequence). J was trimmed by 8 bases and V by 3 bases; bases with no gene match: 7. The CDR3 here is CAWRETGNHSPLHF. CDR3 sequence (DNA): TGTGCCTGGAGGGAGACAGGGAATCATTCACCCCTCCACTTT.

The gene calls are TRBV29-1 and TRBJ2-2; TRBD1 agrees at 9 bases. Germline V gene lookup returns CDR1 SQVTM and CDR2 ANQGSEA. The CDR3 is 16 residues long. V shed 1 base and J 3 bases; nucleotides not matched to a gene: 6. CDR3 in amino acids: CSVEVGQGFYTGELFF. Here the CDR3 DNA reads TGCAGCGTTGAAGTTGGACAGGGGTTCTACACCGGGGAGCTGTTTTTT.

The V gene is TRBV9, the J gene TRBJ2-7; D is uncertain. Germline V lookup: CDR1 SGDLS, CDR2 YYNGEE. The CDR3 totals 14 residues. V was shortened by 0 bases and J by 6 bases, with 13 bases between the two germline ends. CDR3 region: CASSVDVGTSEQYF. The CDR3 DNA follows: TGTGCCAGCAGCGTAGACGTGGGCACCTCCGAGCAGTACTTC.

The CDR3 reads CASRKDRGDYGYTF. CDR3 nucleotide sequence: TGTGCCAGCCGAAAGGACAGGGGCGACTATGGCTACACCTTC. The V and J genes are TRBV4-2 and TRBJ1-2, with TRBD1 matching over 9 bases. The CDR3 covers 14 residues. The germline gives CDR1 LGHNA, CDR2 YNFKEQ. Trimming removed 8 bases from V and 3 bases from J; junction bases left unmatched: 7.

The gene calls are TRBV7-9 and TRBJ2-7, with 10 bases fitting TRBD1. This CDR3 has 14 amino acids. Trimming at V came to 6 bases and at J to 3 bases, leaving 5 bases not matched to a gene. Per the germline V gene, CDR1 is SEHNR and CDR2 is FQNEAQ (reference sequence). CDR3 sequence: CASRPRDRGYEQYF. CDR3 DNA: TGTGCCAGCAGACCGCGGGACAGGGGCTACGAGCAGTACTTC.

The chain employs TRBV6-1 and TRBJ2-3, with 7 bases fitting TRBD2. Germline assignment: CDR1 MNHNS and CDR2 SASEGT. The CDR3 covers 14 residues. Losses at the gene ends were 6 bases for V and 0 bases for J; bases not matched to a gene: 3. The CDR3 reads CASSLAESTDTQYF. The DNA for the CDR3 is TGTGCCAGCAGCCTAGCGGAGAGCACAGATACGCAGTATTTT.

The rearrangement links TRBV9 to TRBJ1-1; possible D gene TRBD1, 5 bases. The germline V and J ends were trimmed by 0 bases and 2 bases, with 11 bases remaining between them. CDR1 and CDR2 (germline): SGDLS, YYNGEE. The CDR3 is made up of 15 amino acids. As DNA, the CDR3 is TGTGCCAGCAGCGTAGTCTCAGGGATCAACACTGAAGCTTTCTTT. This gives the protein CASSVVSGINTEAFF.

The chain links TRBV5-1 to TRBJ2-7; 7 positions agree with TRBD2. The length of the CDR3 is 14 residues. The V segment lost 6 bases and the J segment 5 bases; nucleotides outside the gene matches: 11. From germline, CDR1 is SGHRS and CDR2 YFSETQ. Written as DNA, the CDR3 is TGCGCCAGCAACCGAGGGGCAGGGAGGGACGAGCAGTACTTC. Protein product: CASNRGAGRDEQYF.

The rearrangement uses TRBV9 and TRBJ2-3; 9 bases are shared with TRBD2. Germline-derived CDR1 and CDR2 are SGDLS and YYNGEE. This CDR3 comprises 15 residues. V dropped 2 bases and J dropped 6; count of bases not matched to a gene: 7. CDR3 coding DNA: TGTGCCAGCAGCGTTGGCGGGGGGGCACTGGATACGCAGTATTTT. Amino acids: CASSVGGGALDTQYF.

This chain joins TRBV7-9 and TRBJ2-2; tentative D call: TRBD2 (6 bases). The CDR3 extends over 12 amino acids. Germline loops: CDR1 SEHNR, CDR2 FQNEAQ (reference sequence). V lost 4 bases, J lost 13 bases, and 13 bases lay in between. This CDR3 is CASSSPQGGLFF. CDR3 nucleotides: TGTGCCAGCAGCTCACCCCAGGGAGGGCTGTTTTTT.

This chain uses TRBV25-1 with TRBJ1-3; weak D call: TRBD1 (5 bases). Trimming shortened V by 4 bases and J by 0 bases, and 10 bases separated the two germline ends. The length of the CDR3 is 15 residues. Per germline, CDR1 MGHDK and CDR2 SYGVNS. The CDR3 loop reads CASSGAGHSGNTIYF. CDR3 in DNA: TGTGCCAGCAGTGGGGCGGGGCACTCTGGAAACACCATATATTTT.

The chain combines TRBV25-1 with TRBJ2-7; 9 bases fit TRBD1. The CDR3 covers 14 residues. Per the germline V gene, CDR1 is MGHDK and CDR2 is SYGVNS. V shed 3 bases and J 3 bases; nucleotides not matched to a gene: 3. In DNA, the CDR3 is TGTGCCAGCAGTGATAAGGGACAGGGCTACGAGCAGTACTTC. Translating it yields CASSDKGQGYEQYF.

The chain carries TRBV6-5 and TRBJ2-1, with a possible D match to TRBD1 (6 bases). Trimming pared 0 bases from V and 9 bases from J, leaving 6 bases between. Per germline, CDR1 MNHEY and CDR2 SVGAGI. The CDR3 is 12 residues long. The chain's CDR3 is CASSYSQGEQFF. Here the CDR3 DNA reads TGTGCCAGCAGTTACTCACAGGGTGAGCAGTTCTTC.

Comment on this clone: At one boundary the junction diverges from the germline segment, which might be a read error. The genes are TRBV7-7 and TRBJ2-3; 7 positions match TRBD2. Germline values: CDR1 SSHAT, CDR2 FNYEAQ (reference sequence). There are 12 residues in the CDR3. CDR3 sequence reads: CASSPLADTQYF. The CDR3 coding sequence is TGTGCTAGCAGCCCACTAGCGGATACGCAGTATTTT.

The rearrangement uses TRBV4-2 and TRBJ1-2; 9 bases agree with TRBD1. The CDR3 has 15 amino acids. Germline assignment: CDR1 LGHNA and CDR2 YNFKEQ. V lost 4 bases and J lost 4; bases outside the gene matches: 7. CDR3 amino acids: CASSPTGQGSYGYTF. CDR3 sequence (DNA): TGTGCCAGCAGCCCAACGGGACAGGGAAGCTATGGCTACACCTTC.

V usage is TRBV30 and J usage is TRBJ1-2, with D perhaps TRBD1 (6 bases). V was shortened by 0 bases and J by 8 bases, with 13 bases between the two germline ends. The V gene's germline CDR1 is GTSNPN and CDR2 SVGIG (reference sequence). There are 13 residues in the CDR3. The DNA of the CDR3 is TGTGCCTGGAGTGTCAGGGGACCCGGGGGCTACACCTTC. It specifies CAWSVRGPGGYTF. Drawing the rest from reference TRBV30 and TRBJ1-2, the complete variable domain is SQTIHQWPATLVQPVGSPLSLECTVEGTSNPNLYWYRQAAGRGLQLLFYSVGIGQISSEVPQNLSASRPQDRQFILSSKKLLLSDSGFYLCAWSVRGPGGYTFGSGTRLTVV.

J is TRBJ1-2 and V is TRBV5-4; D may be TRBD1 (6 bases). Trimming took off 4 bases at V and 4 bases at J, with 11 bases between the two ends. The CDR3 covers 13 residues. The germline gives CDR1 SGHNT, CDR2 YYREEE (reference sequence). The CDR3: CASSPDRVYGYTF. The CDR3 coding sequence is TGTGCCAGCAGCCCGGACAGAGTCTATGGCTACACCTTC.

The chain is built from TRBV18 and TRBJ2-3, with 8 positions matching TRBD2. The germline CDR1 and CDR2 sequences are KGHSH and LQKENI. This CDR3 is 15 amino acids long. The trim removed 6 bases at V and 0 bases at J, leaving 5 bases unmatched. CDR3: CASSPIAGSTDTQYF. CDR3 DNA: TGTGCCAGCTCCCCTATAGCGGGGAGCACAGATACGCAGTATTTT. The variable domain in full, with the rest retrieved from reference TRBV18 and TRBJ2-3, is NAGVMQNPRHLVRRRGQEARLRCSPMKGHSHVYWYRQLPEEGLKFMVYLQKENIIDESGMPKERFSAEFPKEGPSILRIQQVVRGDSAAYFCASSPIAGSTDTQYFGPGTRLTVL.

The chain uses TRBV18 and TRBJ1-2; D may be TRBD1 (5 bases). In germline, CDR1 is KGHSH, CDR2 LQKENI. This CDR3 is built from 15 residues. With 2 bases removed from V and 8 bases from J, the gap between germline ends came to 18 bases. The chain's CDR3 is CASSPLVGADGGYTF. In DNA form, the CDR3 reads TGTGCCAGCTCACCATTGGTAGGGGCGGATGGCGGCTACACCTTC.